This T cell receptor (beta chain) was identified in a study of cytomegalovirus exposure and HLA in healthy donors. The study ran its PCR with 60 Vbeta and 13 Jbeta primers. Measured with immunoSEQ multiplex PCR; TCRdb has only the in-frame clones, and not every one. The data hold around 140,000 clones, with 88% observed a single time. The CDR3 covers 12 residues. Trimming shortened V by 4 bases and J by 5 bases, and 6 bases separated the two germline ends. In germline, CDR1 is MNHNS, CDR2 SASEGT. The rearrangement joins TRBV6-1 to TRBJ1-5; D call uncertain. The sequencing input was PBMCs. This TCR was sampled from a woman in her 40s in good health and CMV-seronegative. The CDR3 loop reads CASSGRDQPQHF. The CDR3 coding sequence is TGTGCCAGCAGTGGGCGGGATCAGCCCCAGCATTTT.